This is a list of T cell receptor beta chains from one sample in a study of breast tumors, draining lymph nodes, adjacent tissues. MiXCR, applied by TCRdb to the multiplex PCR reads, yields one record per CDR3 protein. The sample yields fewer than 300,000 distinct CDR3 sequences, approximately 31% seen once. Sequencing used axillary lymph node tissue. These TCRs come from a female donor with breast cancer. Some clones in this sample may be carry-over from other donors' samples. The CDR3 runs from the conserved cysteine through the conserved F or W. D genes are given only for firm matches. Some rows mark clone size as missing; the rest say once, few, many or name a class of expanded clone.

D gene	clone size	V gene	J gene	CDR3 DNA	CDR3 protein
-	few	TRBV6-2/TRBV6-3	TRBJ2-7	TGTGCCAGCAGTTACGGGGGGACAGTCTCCTACGAGCAGTACTTC	CASSYGGTVSYEQYF
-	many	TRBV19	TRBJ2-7	TGTGCCAGTAGTATACCGGACCCCTACGAGCAGTACTTC	CASSIPDPYEQYF
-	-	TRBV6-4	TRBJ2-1	TGTGCCAGCGGTCATAACTGGGGAAATGAGCAGTTCTTC	CASGHNWGNEQFF
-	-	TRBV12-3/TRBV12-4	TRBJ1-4	TGTGCCAACGGGAGGGGGAACTCTGGAAAACTGTTTTTT	CANGRGNSGKLFF
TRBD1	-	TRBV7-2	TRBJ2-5	TGTGCCAGCAGCCTAGTGGTAGGGGGCAGAGAGACCCAGTCCTTC	CASSLVVGGRETQSF
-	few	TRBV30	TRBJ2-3	TGTGCCTGGCGGCCAGGACTTCTACGCACAGATACGCAGTATTTT	CAWRPGLLRTDTQYF
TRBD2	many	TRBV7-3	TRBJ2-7	TGTGCCAGCAGCTTAACTTCTAGCGGGACCTACGAGCAGTACTTC	CASSLTSSGTYEQYF
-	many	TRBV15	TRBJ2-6	TGTGCCACCAGCTTACCCGTCTCTGGGGCCAACGTCCTGACTTTC	CATSLPVSGANVLTF
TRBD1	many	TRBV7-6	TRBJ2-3	TGTGCCAGCAGCCGAGGGACAGGCGGGCGGGGAGGGCAGTATTTT	CASSRGTGGRGGQYF
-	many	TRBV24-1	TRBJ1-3	TGTGCCACCAGTGATTATTCCCCCGGACACCGGACTGGAAACACCATATATTTT	CATSDYSPGHRTGNTIYF
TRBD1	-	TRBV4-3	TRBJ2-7	TGCGCCAGCAGTCAAGGGGGACAGGGGGCGAGAGACGAGCGGTACTTC	CASSQGGQGARDERYF
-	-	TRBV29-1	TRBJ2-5	TGCAGCGTTATCCTGAGCGGCAGTCGAGAGACCCAGTACTTC	CSVILSGSRETQYF
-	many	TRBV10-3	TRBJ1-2	TGTGCCATCAGTCCGGACAGTTATGGCTACACCTTC	CAISPDSYGYTF
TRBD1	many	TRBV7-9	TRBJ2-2	TGTGCCAGCAGCTGGACAGGGGGGAACGGGGAGCTGTTTTTT	CASSWTGGNGELFF
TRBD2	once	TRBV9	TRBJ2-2	TGTGCCAGCACCCCGGGACTAGCGGGTAACACCGGGGAGCTGTTTTTT	CASTPGLAGNTGELFF
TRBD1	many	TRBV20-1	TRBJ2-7	TGCAGTGCTAGAGACTCCGGGGACAGGGTAATTTACGAGCAGTACTTC	CSARDSGDRVIYEQYF
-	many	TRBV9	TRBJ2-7	TGTGCCCTAACGGGCAATCCCAAGGAGCAGTACTTC	CALTGNPKEQYF
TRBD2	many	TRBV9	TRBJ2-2	TGTGCCAGCAGGAAACTAGCGGGAGGGCAGTTGGCCGGGGAGCTGTTTTTT	CASRKLAGGQLAGELFF
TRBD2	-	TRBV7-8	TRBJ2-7	TGTGCCAGCAGCTCGCTCCCCGGGGGGAACCGCTACGAGCAGAACTTC	CASSSLPGGNRYEQNF
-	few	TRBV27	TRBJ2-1	TGTGCCAGCAGTTTACGACAGAATGAGCAGTTCTTC	CASSLRQNEQFF
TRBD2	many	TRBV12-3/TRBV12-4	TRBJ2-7	TGTGCCAGCACAGATGGACTAGCACTTTACGAGCAGTACTTC	CASTDGLALYEQYF
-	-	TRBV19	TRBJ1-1	TGTGCCAGTAGTGACCTTTCATACACTGAAGCTTTCTTT	CASSDLSYTEAFF
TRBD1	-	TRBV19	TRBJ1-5	TGTGCCAGTAAAGCGGCAGGGGGCGGTAGCAATCAGCCCCAGCATTTT	CASKAAGGGSNQPQHF
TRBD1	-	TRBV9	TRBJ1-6	TGTGCCAGCAGCGTATTAGGGGGCGGCTCACCCCTCCACTTT	CASSVLGGGSPLHF
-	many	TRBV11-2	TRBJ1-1	TGTGCCAGCAGCTTGATAGATCCTGAAGCTTTCTTT	CASSLIDPEAFF
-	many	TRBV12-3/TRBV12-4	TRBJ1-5	TGTGCCAGCAGTTCCATCCAGGAATTATTTAGCAATCAGCCCCAGCATTTT	CASSSIQELFSNQPQHF
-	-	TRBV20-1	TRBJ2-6	TGCAGTGCTAGATCCGGGGCCAACGTCCTGACTTTC	CSARSGANVLTF
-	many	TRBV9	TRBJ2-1	TGTGCCAGCAGCGTAGCGAGCTCCTACAATGAGCAGTTCTTC	CASSVASSYNEQFF
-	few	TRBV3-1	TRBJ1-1	TGTGCCAGCAGCCAAGCATTCGGCACTGAAGCTTTCTTT	CASSQAFGTEAFF
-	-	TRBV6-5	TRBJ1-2	TGTGCCAGCAGAAGGACAGACGATGGCTACACCTTC	CASRRTDDGYTF
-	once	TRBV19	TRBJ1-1	TGTGCCAGTAGTATCGGCCTTGGACGGCTGAACACTGAAGCTTTCTTT	CASSIGLGRLNTEAFF
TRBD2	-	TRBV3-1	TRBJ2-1	TGTGCCAGCAGCCAAGAGGGGGGTAGCGGGAGGGGGTTCTTC	CASSQEGGSGRGFF
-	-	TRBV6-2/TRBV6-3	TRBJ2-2	TGTGCCAGCAGTCACTCGCCGTACACCGGGGAGCTGTTTTTT	CASSHSPYTGELFF
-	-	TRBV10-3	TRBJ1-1	TGTGCCATCAGGGGAGGGTTCCGCAGGACTGAAGCTTTCTTT	CAIRGGFRRTEAFF
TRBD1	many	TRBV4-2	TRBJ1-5	TGTGCCAGCAGCCAGACAGGGGCCCTCAATCAGCCCCAGCATTTT	CASSQTGALNQPQHF
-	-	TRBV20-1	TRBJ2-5	TGCAGTGCCCATCTACCAAGGATGGAAGAGACCCAGTACTTC	CSAHLPRMEETQYF
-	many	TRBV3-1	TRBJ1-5	TGTGCCAGCAGCCCAGGGGCGACTTTGAGCAATCAGCCCCAGCATTTT	CASSPGATLSNQPQHF
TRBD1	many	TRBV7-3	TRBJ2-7	TGTGCCAGCAGCTTACATGGGGGACAGGGGGAGCAGTACTTC	CASSLHGGQGEQYF
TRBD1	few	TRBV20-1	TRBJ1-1	TGCAGTGCCCCCGGGACAGGGCGCAGCACTGAAGCTTTCTTT	CSAPGTGRSTEAFF
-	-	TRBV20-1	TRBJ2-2	TGCAGTGCTAGAGATTCGGAGGTCCGCACCCGGGGAGCCGTTTTT	CSARDSEVRTRGAVF
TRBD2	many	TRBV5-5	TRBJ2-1	TGTGCCAGCAGCTTGGTGGGCACTAGCGGGAGAAGTGAGGATGAGCAGTTCTTC	CASSLVGTSGRSEDEQFF